This TCR beta chain was obtained from a study of early T cells in non-severe SARS-CoV-2 infection. Study as a whole: The sequenced material was bulk RNA from unsorted whole blood, and its chains were unpaired. Study-wide results and limits: The study's VDJdb matching favored anti-spike CD8 responses and missed private and CD4 specificities.

Unique molecular identifiers tagged individual cDNA molecules. TCRdb re-derived calls from the 5' RACE reads in MiXCR, one entry per CDR3 protein. Here the sample spans about 66,000 distinct CDR3 sequences, 9.1% being singletons. The CDR3 totals 14 residues. Germline assignment: CDR1 SQVTM and CDR2 ANQGSEA. The trim removed 7 bases at V and 1 base at J, leaving 5 bases unmatched. This clonotype was counted at least ten times. Its target is not known. The sample comprised whole blood. This TCR was recovered from an adult who was a healthcare worker with PCR-confirmed SARS-CoV-2 infection or an uninfected control (not recorded which). The V gene is TRBV29-1, the J gene TRBJ2-3, with 10 bases fitting TRBD1. CDR3 sequence (DNA): TGCAGCGCGGCGGGGACAGGGGGCACAGATACGCAGTATTTT. Protein sequence: CSAAGTGGTDTQYF.